This is a list of T cell receptor beta chains from one sample in a study of T cell responses to AZD1222 COVID-19 vaccine. Produced via immunoSEQ multiplex PCR; TCRdb's table is partial and in-frame only. The repertoire holds 95,000 to 150,000 clones, with 80% to 90% as singletons. Sequenced here: peripheral blood, sampled on day 0 of AZD1222 vaccination. The receptors shown here come from an adult in good health. Both conserved end residues are part of each CDR3. A D gene is named only where the DNA matches it firmly. Expanded clones get a size class; other rows say once, few or many, or leave the size out.

CDR3nt: TGTGCCAGCAGGCTAGGGGGGGATACTGAAGCTTTCTTT
CDR3aa: CASRLGGDTEAFF
d_gene: -
v_gene: TRBV2
abundance: -
j_gene: TRBJ1-1

CDR3nt: TGTGCCAGCAGCTTGGAAAGTGATGGCTACACCTTC
CDR3aa: CASSLESDGYTF
d_gene: -
v_gene: TRBV5-4
abundance: -
j_gene: TRBJ1-2

CDR3nt: TGTGCCAGTAGTATGCAGGGACTAGCGGGAGGGCCCCAGTTCTTC
CDR3aa: CASSMQGLAGGPQFF
d_gene: TRBD2
v_gene: TRBV19
abundance: -
j_gene: TRBJ2-1

CDR3nt: TGTGCCAGCAGTGATATCGGTTGGGGTTCACCCCTCCACTTT
CDR3aa: CASSDIGWGSPLHF
d_gene: -
v_gene: TRBV27
abundance: -
j_gene: TRBJ1-6

CDR3nt: TGTGCCAGCCTACAGGGGATCGCTGAAGCTTTCTTT
CDR3aa: CASLQGIAEAFF
d_gene: TRBD1
v_gene: TRBV2
abundance: -
j_gene: TRBJ1-1

CDR3nt: TGTGCCTGGAGTAGGGGACAGGGAATCAATCAGCCCCAGCATTTT
CDR3aa: CAWSRGQGINQPQHF
d_gene: TRBD1
v_gene: TRBV30
abundance: few
j_gene: TRBJ1-5

CDR3nt: TGCGCCAGCAGCCAAGAGAGGTTAGGGGCCAACTATGGCTACACCTTC
CDR3aa: CASSQERLGANYGYTF
d_gene: -
v_gene: TRBV4-1
abundance: few
j_gene: TRBJ1-2

CDR3nt: TGCGCCAGCAGAGGACAGATGAACACTGAAGCTTTCTTT
CDR3aa: CASRGQMNTEAFF
d_gene: -
v_gene: TRBV5-1
abundance: -
j_gene: TRBJ1-1

CDR3nt: TGTGCCAGCAGCCCCCCTTCCTCTGGGGCCAACGTCCTGACTTTC
CDR3aa: CASSPPSSGANVLTF
d_gene: -
v_gene: TRBV9
abundance: few
j_gene: TRBJ2-6

CDR3nt: TGTGCCAGCAGCCAACTAGGACAGGGCGTAATGAACACTGAAGCTTTCTTT
CDR3aa: CASSQLGQGVMNTEAFF
d_gene: TRBD1
v_gene: TRBV4-2
abundance: once
j_gene: TRBJ1-1

CDR3nt: TGCGCCAGCAGCTTGGATCCGGGCCCGGGTGGCTACACCTTC
CDR3aa: CASSLDPGPGGYTF
d_gene: -
v_gene: TRBV5-1
abundance: few
j_gene: TRBJ1-2

CDR3nt: TGCGCCAGCAGGGCCAGTTTCTACGAGCAGTACTTC
CDR3aa: CASRASFYEQYF
d_gene: -
v_gene: TRBV5-1
abundance: -
j_gene: TRBJ2-7

CDR3nt: TGTGCCACCAGTGATTTTAAGGGGAACACTGAAGCTTTCTTT
CDR3aa: CATSDFKGNTEAFF
d_gene: -
v_gene: TRBV24-1
abundance: many
j_gene: TRBJ1-1

CDR3nt: TGCAGCGTTGATGAGGGGGCGAATGGCTACACCTTC
CDR3aa: CSVDEGANGYTF
d_gene: TRBD1
v_gene: TRBV29-1
abundance: -
j_gene: TRBJ1-2

CDR3nt: TGTGCCAGCAGTTCGTCCAGTACGAATCAGCCCCAGCATTTT
CDR3aa: CASSSSSTNQPQHF
d_gene: -
v_gene: TRBV27
abundance: -
j_gene: TRBJ1-5

CDR3nt: TGTGCCAGTAGTCCCAGGGACCACGAGCAGTACTTC
CDR3aa: CASSPRDHEQYF
d_gene: -
v_gene: TRBV19
abundance: -
j_gene: TRBJ2-7

CDR3nt: TGTGCCAGCAGCCAAGGCAGGACCTATGGCTACACCTTC
CDR3aa: CASSQGRTYGYTF
d_gene: -
v_gene: TRBV3-1/TRBV3-2
abundance: -
j_gene: TRBJ1-2

CDR3nt: TGTGCCAGCAGCGGGACCGCTGGAAACACCATATATTTT
CDR3aa: CASSGTAGNTIYF
d_gene: -
v_gene: TRBV7-9
abundance: -
j_gene: TRBJ1-3

CDR3nt: TGTGCCAGCAGTGAGAACAGGGATGGTCAGCCCCAGCATTTT
CDR3aa: CASSENRDGQPQHF
d_gene: -
v_gene: TRBV6-2/TRBV6-3
abundance: few
j_gene: TRBJ1-5

CDR3nt: TGTGCCAGCAGCGTAGGATCCGCCGGGCAAGAGACCCAGTACTTC
CDR3aa: CASSVGSAGQETQYF
d_gene: -
v_gene: TRBV9
abundance: -
j_gene: TRBJ2-5

CDR3nt: TGTGCCAGCAGTATTCCGGGTAGCGGGACCTACGAGCAGTACTTC
CDR3aa: CASSIPGSGTYEQYF
d_gene: TRBD2
v_gene: TRBV28
abundance: once
j_gene: TRBJ2-7

CDR3nt: TGTGCCAGCAGGTCAGAAGGAGGCTACACCTTC
CDR3aa: CASRSEGGYTF
d_gene: -
v_gene: TRBV2
abundance: -
j_gene: TRBJ1-2

CDR3nt: TGTGCCAGCAGCTTTCAGGGGGCTTTGAACACTGAAGCTTTCTTT
CDR3aa: CASSFQGALNTEAFF
d_gene: TRBD1
v_gene: TRBV5-4
abundance: -
j_gene: TRBJ1-1

CDR3nt: TGTGCCAGCAGTACCGGGAGCGGCTACGAGCAGTACTTC
CDR3aa: CASSTGSGYEQYF
d_gene: -
v_gene: TRBV27
abundance: -
j_gene: TRBJ2-7

CDR3nt: TGTGCCAGCAGCTTATACGGGGGGGAGGGAGGCTACACCTTC
CDR3aa: CASSLYGGEGGYTF
d_gene: -
v_gene: TRBV7-2
abundance: -
j_gene: TRBJ1-2

CDR3nt: TGCGCCAGCAGCTTTATAGACAGGCCCTACAATGAGCAGTTCTTC
CDR3aa: CASSFIDRPYNEQFF
d_gene: -
v_gene: TRBV5-1
abundance: -
j_gene: TRBJ2-1

CDR3nt: TGTGCCAGCTCACCACCAGGGCTGGGTATGAACACTGAAGCTTTCTTT
CDR3aa: CASSPPGLGMNTEAFF
d_gene: -
v_gene: TRBV18
abundance: -
j_gene: TRBJ1-1

CDR3nt: TGTGCCAGCAGCCCAGGGAGCTACGAGCAGTACTTC
CDR3aa: CASSPGSYEQYF
d_gene: -
v_gene: TRBV3-1/TRBV3-2
abundance: once
j_gene: TRBJ2-7

CDR3nt: TGTGCCAGCAGTCGGGGGCCTGGAAACACCATATATTTT
CDR3aa: CASSRGPGNTIYF
d_gene: -
v_gene: TRBV7-9
abundance: -
j_gene: TRBJ1-3

CDR3nt: TGTGCCAGTAGTATCTTGCTAGGCTACAATGAGCAGTTCTTC
CDR3aa: CASSILLGYNEQFF
d_gene: -
v_gene: TRBV19
abundance: -
j_gene: TRBJ2-1